This T cell receptor (beta chain) was retrieved from a study of T-cell reconstitution after alpha-beta-depleted transplantation in children. The CDR3 totals 13 residues. V dropped 1 base and J dropped 7 bases, with 10 bases sitting between them. Unique molecular identifiers were built into the TCRbeta library. TCRdb passed the PCR reads through MiXCR, listing each CDR3 protein once. In the table there are 500,000 to 650,000 distinct CDR3 sequences, more than 9.5% of which are singletons. Overall study findings and caveats: Newly generated T cells supplied most T-cell counts and diversity one year post-transplant. At around two months after transplant, the alpha-beta T cells were reportedly derived from several hundred expanded clones that came from non-depleted graft cells.

Regarding this clonotype: The antigen is unknown.

The TCR was taken from a female patient aged 2-15 years who had a stem cell transplant for aplastic anemia, so the T cells may come from the graft donor. Specimen: PBMCs, mostly from graft donor cells, collected 180 days after TCRalphabeta/CD19-depleted stem cell transplant. The chain combines TRBV12-3 or TRBV12-4 with TRBJ1-2; D unclear. The chain's CDR3 is CASSLDPISGYTF. Here the CDR3 DNA reads TGTGCCAGCAGTTTAGATCCCATTTCTGGCTACACCTTC.